This T cell receptor (beta chain) comes out of a study of memory CD4+ T cells and cytomegalovirus serostatus. For the study at large: Healthy Belgian adult donors included roughly nine CMV-positive and some 25 CMV-negative people. General observations from the study: Each of approximately 69 CMV-associated TCRbeta sequences occurred in one to five individuals.

As to this clone: Its specificity is not known.

The sort gate was single viable CD3+CD4+CD8-CD45RO+ cells for memory CD4+ T cells. V was trimmed by 0 bases and J by 3 bases, leaving 18 bases between them. CDR3 length equals 17 residues. Germline CDR1 reads SGHTA; CDR2 reads FQGNSA. The protocol was immunoSEQ multiplex PCR, while the TCRdb copy is restricted to in-frame clones and leaves out a portion. The table records approximately 46,000 clones, around 70% of them present only once. The V call is TRBV7-2, the J call TRBJ2-7, with D possibly matching TRBD1 (6 bases). Sequenced: memory CD4+ T cells from blood. This TCR was recovered from an adult in good health and CMV-seropositive. The DNA for the CDR3 is TGTGCCAGCAGCTTAGCGGAAGAAACAGGGTTCGTCTACGAGCAGTACTTC. Its protein product is CASSLAEETGFVYEQYF. Filled out from reference TRBV7-2 and TRBJ2-7, the complete variable domain reads GAGVSQSPSNKVTEKGKDVELRCDPISGHTALYWYRQSLGQGLEFLIYFQGNSAPDKSGLPSDRFSAERTGGSVSTLTIQRTQQEDSAVYLCASSLAEETGFVYEQYFGPGTRLTVT.